This TCR beta chain derives from a study of T cell repertoires in cytomegalovirus infection. Study details: CMV infection plus the matching HLA type was flagged by public TCR beta signatures. Study conclusions and caveats: The response measured ex vivo was dominated by TCR beta clonotypes (HLA-C-restricted and CMV-specific). The cumulative frequency of public TCR beta families distinguished individuals who carried CMV together with the relevant HLA.

Each CDR3 protein is one row after TCRdb ran MiXCR on the reads. This table holds some 400,000 distinct CDR3 sequences, 15% to 20% found once. As regards this clonotype: Antigen unknown.

Deletions cut 2 bases from V and 3 bases from J, with 13 bases between. The germline gives CDR1 KGHSH, CDR2 LQKENI. The CDR3 extends over 15 amino acids. The J gene is TRBJ1-1, the V gene TRBV18; D is undetermined. Material for sequencing was PBMCs. This receptor was taken from a human donor in good health (CMV status not recorded). Some clones in this sample may be carry-over from other donors' samples. The CDR3 loop reads CASSPATDIDTEAFF. In DNA form, the CDR3 reads TGTGCCAGCTCACCAGCGACGGATATCGACACTGAAGCTTTCTTT. Full variable domain (remainder filled in from reference TRBV18 and TRBJ1-1): NAGVMQNPRHLVRRRGQEARLRCSPMKGHSHVYWYRQLPEEGLKFMVYLQKENIIDESGMPKERFSAEFPKEGPSILRIQQVVRGDSAAYFCASSPATDIDTEAFFGQGTRLTVV.